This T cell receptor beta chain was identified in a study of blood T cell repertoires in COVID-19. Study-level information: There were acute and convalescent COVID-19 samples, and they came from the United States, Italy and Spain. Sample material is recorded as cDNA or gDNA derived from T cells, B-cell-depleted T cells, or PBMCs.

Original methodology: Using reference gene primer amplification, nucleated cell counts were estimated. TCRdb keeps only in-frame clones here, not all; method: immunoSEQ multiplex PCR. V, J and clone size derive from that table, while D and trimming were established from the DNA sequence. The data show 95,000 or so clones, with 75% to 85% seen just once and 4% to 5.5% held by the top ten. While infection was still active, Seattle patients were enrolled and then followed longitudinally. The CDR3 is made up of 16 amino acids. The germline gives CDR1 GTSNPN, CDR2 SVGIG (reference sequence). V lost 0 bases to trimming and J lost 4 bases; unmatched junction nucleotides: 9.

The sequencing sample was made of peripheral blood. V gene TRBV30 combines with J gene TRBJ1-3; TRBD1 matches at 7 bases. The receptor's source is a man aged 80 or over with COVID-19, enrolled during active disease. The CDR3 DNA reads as TGTGCCTGGAGTGTACCTAAGGGGGCAGCGGGAAACACCATATATTTT. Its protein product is CAWSVPKGAAGNTIYF.